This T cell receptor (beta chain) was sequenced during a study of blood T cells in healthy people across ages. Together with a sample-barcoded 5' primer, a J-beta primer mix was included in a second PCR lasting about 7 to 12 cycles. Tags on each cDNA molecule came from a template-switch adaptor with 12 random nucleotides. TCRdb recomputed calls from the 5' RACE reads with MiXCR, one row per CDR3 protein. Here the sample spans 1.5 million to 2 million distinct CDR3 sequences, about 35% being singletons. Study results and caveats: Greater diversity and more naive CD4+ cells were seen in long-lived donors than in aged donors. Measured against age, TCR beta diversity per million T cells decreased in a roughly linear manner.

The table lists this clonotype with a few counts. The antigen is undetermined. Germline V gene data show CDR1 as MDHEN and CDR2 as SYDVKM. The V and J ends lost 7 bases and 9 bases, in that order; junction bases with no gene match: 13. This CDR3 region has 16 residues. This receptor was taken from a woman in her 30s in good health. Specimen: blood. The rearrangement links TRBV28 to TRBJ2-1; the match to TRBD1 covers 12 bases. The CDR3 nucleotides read TGTGCCAGCACCACTGGGGGACAGGGGGCGATTGCTGAGCAGTTCTTC. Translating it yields CASTTGGQGAIAEQFF.